The 9 T cell receptor beta chains presented below share a single source sample, sequenced in a study of patients and donors after allogeneic stem cell transplantation. TCRdb re-analysed the RT-PCR reads in MiXCR, keeping a single row per CDR3 protein. The table has about 57,000 distinct CDR3 sequences, roughly 15% seen once. Specimen: blood, either unsorted or a sorted T cell fraction (not recorded which). These receptor sequences come from a human donor who was either an allogeneic HSCT recipient or a stem cell or donor lymphocyte infusion donor (not recorded which). It is not recorded whose cells these are; they may come from a transplant donor.

The table lists this clonotype with a few counts. CDR3 region: CAISESVGAEETQYF. In DNA, the CDR3 is TGTGCCATCAGTGAGTCTGTCGGGGCAGAAGAGACCCAGTACTTC. This chain links TRBV10-3 with TRBJ2-5; D could derive from TRBD1 or TRBD2 (5 bases each). Germline loops: CDR1 ENHRY, CDR2 SYGVKD. This CDR3 has 15 residues. The V end lost 0 bases, the J end lost 3 bases, and 11 bases lay between the germline ends.

This clonotype was counted between two and nine times. The chain has TRBV7-9 and TRBJ2-7, with TRBD1 matching 8 bases. With 4 bases clipped from V and 3 bases from J, the junction kept 8 bases outside the gene matches. The CDR3 covers 15 residues. CDR1 is SEHNR and CDR2 is FQNEAQ in the germline V gene (reference sequence). The CDR3 DNA is TGTGCCAGCAGCTCCCGACAGGGGACCCTCTACGAGCAGTACTTC. The encoded protein is CASSSRQGTLYEQYF.

This clonotype was counted only a few times. The chain has TRBV24-1 and TRBJ2-5, with D unclear. The CDR3 consists of 13 residues. Germline lookup yields CDR1 KGHDR and CDR2 SFDVKD. Trimming stripped 7 bases from V and 1 base from J, with 9 bases between. The CDR3 DNA reads as TGTGCCACCAGAGCTGGGGTCCAAGAGACCCAGTACTTC. This gives the protein CATRAGVQETQYF.

Regarding this clonotype: An end of the junction differs from the germline gene, which may be a read error. The V call is TRBV7-7, the J call TRBJ2-1; tentatively, D is TRBD2 (7 bases). The CDR3 is 16 amino acids. From germline, CDR1 is SSHAT and CDR2 FNYEAQ (reference sequence). CDR3 protein: CASSLTLRGPYNEQFF. The CDR3 DNA follows: TGTGCTAGCAGCTTGACTTTGCGGGGGCCCTACAATGAGCAGTTCTTC. Drawing the rest from reference TRBV7-7 and TRBJ2-1, the complete variable domain is GAGVSQSPRYKVTKRGQDVTLRCDPISSHATLYWYQQALGQGPEFLTYFNYEAQPDKSGLPSDRFSAERPEGSISTLTIQRTEQRDSAMYRCASSLTLRGPYNEQFFGPGTRLTVL.

This clonotype has ten or more counts. The chain carries TRBV24-1 and TRBJ1-5; no firm D call. The CDR3 extends over 14 amino acids. Trimming removed 5 bases from V and 2 bases from J, with 9 bases in between. Germline loops: CDR1 KGHDR, CDR2 SFDVKD. CDR3 nucleotides: TGTGCCACCAGTGCCGCCGCTGGCAATCAGCCCCAGCATTTT. Protein sequence: CATSAAAGNQPQHF.

This clonotype was observed many times. The chain combines TRBV19 with TRBJ1-1; 7 positions agree with TRBD1. The trim removed 9 bases at V and 4 bases at J, leaving 8 bases unmatched. The CDR3 extends over 13 amino acids. CDR1 LNHDA and CDR2 SQIVND come from the germline V gene (reference sequence). The CDR3 reads CASNNRGGTEAFF. In DNA form, the CDR3 reads TGTGCCAGCAATAACAGGGGAGGCACTGAAGCTTTCTTT.

This clonotype was picked up many times. This rearrangement joins TRBV20-1 to TRBJ2-3, with TRBD1 matching 7 bases. V was clipped by 0 bases and J by 0 bases; unmatched bases: 6. Germline-derived CDR1 and CDR2 are DFQATT and SNEGSKA (reference sequence). CDR3 size: 16 residues. The CDR3 bases are TGCAGTGCTAGAGAGGACAGGCGAGCTAGCACAGATACGCAGTATTTT. Its translation is CSAREDRRASTDTQYF.

The rearrangement links TRBV27 to TRBJ2-3, with D hard to call. The CDR3 is made up of 14 amino acids. V lost 6 bases and J 3 bases, leaving 13 bases between the germline ends. Germline loops: CDR1 MNHEY, CDR2 SMNVEV (reference sequence). The CDR3 spells CASSPALGTDTQYF. CDR3 DNA sequence: TGTGCCAGCAGCCCGGCCCTCGGGACAGATACGCAGTATTTT.

The genes are TRBV5-6 and TRBJ2-7; TRBD2 is a possible D gene (6 bases). The V and J ends lost 6 bases and 3 bases respectively, with 16 bases between them. The CDR3 is 14 residues long. Germline V gene sequence: CDR1 SGHDT, CDR2 YYEEEE. CDR3 sequence: CASNPGLKFYEQYF. As DNA, the CDR3 is TGTGCCAGCAACCCGGGACTTAAGTTCTACGAGCAGTACTTC. The variable domain in full, completed from reference TRBV5-6 and TRBJ2-7, reads DAGVTQSPTHLIKTRGQQVTLRCSPKSGHDTVSWYQQALGQGPQFIFQYYEEEERQRGNFPDRFSGHQFPNYSSELNVNALLLGDSALYLCASNPGLKFYEQYFGPGTRLTVT.